This T cell receptor (beta chain) derives from a study of T cells in Graves' hyperthyroidism and ophthalmopathy. In regard to this clonotype: Its target is not known.

Points from the study as a whole: Blood also carried most thyroid clonotypes expanded above 0.001.

TCR beta CDR3 regions were amplified from RNA transcripts. A set of HTBI primers served as the primers for a first-round RT-PCR of the TCR CDR3. Each CDR3 protein gets one entry after TCRdb re-called the multiplex PCR reads with MiXCR. The data contain about 520,000 distinct CDR3 sequences, approximately 24% of them singletons. Out of over 9 ml of fresh peripheral blood came the PBMCs. Per germline, CDR1 LGHDT and CDR2 YNNKEL (reference sequence). The ends lost 2 bases at V and 4 bases at J; junction bases unmatched: 4. The CDR3 consists of 14 residues. The clonotype comes from a woman aged 25 to 39 with Graves' ophthalmopathy. The gene calls are TRBV3-1 and TRBJ1-1, with 7 bases lining up with TRBD1. The sequencing input was blood. The DNA for the CDR3 is TGTGCCAGCAGCCAATTACAGGGGTTCACTGAAGCTTTCTTT. Encoded protein: CASSQLQGFTEAFF.